One sample yielded the 27 T cell receptor beta chains listed below, sequenced in a study of blood T cell repertoires in COVID-19. TCRdb's table, derived via immunoSEQ multiplex PCR, lists solely in-frame clones and lacks some. The profile covers about 44,000 clones, with 92% appearing a single time and about 11% taken by the ten largest. The sequenced material came from peripheral blood. These receptors all come from a human donor in a cohort sampled during active COVID-19.

The gene calls are TRBV12-3 or TRBV12-4 and TRBJ2-1; weak D call: TRBD1 (6 bases). V lost 5 bases to trimming and J lost 9 bases, with 11 bases between them. The CDR3 contains 12 residues. The CDR3 spells CASSDTGTEQFF. The CDR3 DNA reads TGTGCCAGCAGTGATACAGGGACTGAGCAGTTCTTC.

The V and J genes are TRBV2 and TRBJ2-1, with 7 bases matching TRBD1. This CDR3 comprises 13 residues. CDR1 and CDR2 from the germline V gene are SNHLY and FYNNEI. With 7 bases clipped from V and 3 bases from J, the junction kept 3 bases outside the gene matches. CDR3 amino acids: CASKTGRYNEQFF. The CDR3 DNA sequence: TGTGCCAGCAAGACAGGGCGCTACAATGAGCAGTTCTTC.

The chain employs TRBV7-9 and TRBJ1-5, with a tentative D call TRBD1 (5 bases). The V end lost 5 bases, the J end lost 4 bases, and 18 bases lay between the germline ends. The germline CDR1 and CDR2 sequences are SEHNR and FQNEAQ (reference sequence). This CDR3 contains 16 residues. The CDR3 nucleotides read TGTGCCAGCAGCACCACCCGCGGGGGTGGGAATCAGCCCCAGCATTTT. Translating gives CASSTTRGGGNQPQHF.

This clone was seen just once. This rearrangement joins TRBV5-6 to TRBJ1-6; D is perhaps TRBD1 (5 bases). CDR3 length: 14 amino acids. Germline-derived CDR1 and CDR2 are SGHDT and YYEEEE. The V end was cut by 4 bases, the J end by 7 bases, with 12 bases between. The CDR3 sequence: CASSHRDSNSPLHF. The CDR3 DNA reads as TGTGCCAGCAGCCACCGGGACTCAAATTCACCCCTCCACTTT.

This clone was seen just once. The chain recombines TRBV4-3 with TRBJ2-5; D is possibly TRBD2 (6 bases). Trimming left V 0 bases short and J 9 bases short, with 17 bases between. The CDR3 covers 15 residues. Germline V gene lookup returns CDR1 LGHNA and CDR2 YSLEER. The CDR3 nucleotides are TGCGCCAGCAGCCAAGATTGGGGACTCGAAACGGCCCAGTACTTC. Protein: CASSQDWGLETAQYF.

This rearrangement joins TRBV18 to TRBJ2-4; TRBD1 agrees at 7 bases. Germline assignment: CDR1 KGHSH and CDR2 LQKENI. The CDR3 is 18 amino acids. With V trimmed by 4 bases and J by 0 bases, 12 bases remained unmatched. The CDR3, as DNA: TGTGCCAGCTCACTTTCCGGGACAGCAAGAATAGCCAAAAACATTCAGTACTTC. Encoded protein: CASSLSGTARIAKNIQYF.

V usage is TRBV4-2 and J usage is TRBJ2-7; tentatively, D is TRBD1 (6 bases). Germline CDR1 reads LGHNA; CDR2 reads YNFKEQ. The germline V and J ends were trimmed by 0 bases and 3 bases, with 12 bases remaining between them. The CDR3 covers 15 residues. CDR3 loop: CASSQEGTRDYEQYF. Here the CDR3 DNA reads TGTGCCAGCAGCCAAGAAGGGACACGAGACTACGAGCAGTACTTC.

This clone has just one count. V is TRBV6-5 and J is TRBJ1-1; TRBD1 might be the D (6 bases). CDR1 is MNHEY, CDR2 SVGAGI, per germline. The CDR3 runs to 16 residues. The V gene lost 3 bases and the J gene lost 1 base, with 15 bases spanning the gap. The CDR3 loop is CASSYVTRGRNTEAFF. DNA for the CDR3: TGTGCCAGCAGTTATGTTACCAGGGGCCGGAACACTGAAGCTTTCTTT.

The chain carries TRBV12-3 or TRBV12-4 and TRBJ1-2; no clear D. V lost 1 base, J lost 12 bases, and 15 bases lay in between. This CDR3 region has 13 residues. DNA for the CDR3: TGTGCCAGCAGTTTAGGGCTGGGTCCTCGGGACACCTTC. It specifies CASSLGLGPRDTF.

V gene TRBV5-1 combines with J gene TRBJ2-1; TRBD2 might be the D (7 bases). V lost 2 bases to trimming and J lost 6 bases, with 12 bases between them. CDR1 is SGHRS, CDR2 YFSETQ, per germline. The CDR3 is 14 amino acids. CDR3 sequence reads: CASSLLGGRNEQFF. CDR3 in DNA: TGCGCCAGCAGCTTACTGGGGGGGCGCAATGAGCAGTTCTTC. Together with reference TRBV5-1 and TRBJ2-1, the CDR3 gives the full variable domain: KAGVTQTPRYLIKTRGQQVTLSCSPISGHRSVSWYQQTPGQGLQFLFEYFSETQRNKGNFPGRFSGRQFSNSRSEMNVSTLELGDSALYLCASSLLGGRNEQFFGPGTRLTVL.

The CDR3 region has the DNA TGCGCCAGCAGCCAGGGCGGGACAGGAAAATACGAGCAGTACTTC. It specifies CASSQGGTGKYEQYF. The chain links TRBV5-1 to TRBJ2-7, with 8 bases fitting TRBD1. V shed 4 bases and J 4 bases; nucleotides not matched to a gene: 10. Germline CDR1 SGHRS, CDR2 YFSETQ. CDR3 length equals 15 residues.

This chain links TRBV9 with TRBJ2-1, with TRBD1 as a possible D gene (6 bases). Germline assignment: CDR1 SGDLS and CDR2 YYNGEE. V was pared by 0 bases and J by 8 bases, with 15 bases between. The CDR3 sequence is 15 residues long. CDR3 coding DNA: TGTGCCAGCAGCGTAGGGGCAGGGGCTAGAGATGAGCAGTTCTTC. Encoded protein: CASSVGAGARDEQFF.

V and J are TRBV7-8 and TRBJ2-1; 7 bases agree with TRBD2. V dropped 4 bases and J dropped 3; count of bases not matched to a gene: 9. Germline CDR1 SGHVS, CDR2 FQNEAQ. The CDR3 loop spans 16 amino acids. The CDR3 region has the DNA TGTGCCAGCAGCTCCCCAAGGGGCGGGGGCTACAATGAGCAGTTCTTC. It is translated as CASSSPRGGGYNEQFF.

This clone came up once. The chain has TRBV10-3 and TRBJ1-1; TRBD1 matches at 9 bases. The ends lost 5 bases at V and 2 bases at J; junction bases unmatched: 9. CDR3 size: 16 residues. The germline CDR1 and CDR2 sequences are ENHRY and SYGVKD. The DNA of the CDR3 is TGTGCCATCAGTCCCGGGACAGGGCTAGGTAACACTGAAGCTTTCTTT. As protein: CAISPGTGLGNTEAFF.

The gene calls are TRBV3-1 (or the pseudogene TRBV3-2) and TRBJ1-2; 7 bases map to TRBD1. V lost 0 bases and J lost 1; bases outside the gene matches: 11. CDR3 size: 18 residues. From germline, CDR1 is LGHDT and CDR2 YNNKEL (reference sequence). CDR3 sequence reads: CASSQDSPRDRLNYGYTF. The DNA of the CDR3 is TGTGCCAGCAGCCAAGACAGCCCGAGGGACAGACTTAACTATGGCTACACCTTC.

V usage is TRBV11-2 and J usage is TRBJ1-2, with 11 nucleotides matching TRBD1. With V trimmed by 4 bases and J by 2 bases, 0 bases remained unmatched. Germline CDR1 is SGHAT and CDR2 is FQNNGV. The CDR3 consists of 14 residues. The CDR3, as DNA: TGTGCCAGCAGCTGGACAGGGGGCAACTATGGCTACACCTTC. This gives the protein CASSWTGGNYGYTF.

This chain links TRBV5-1 with TRBJ2-2; tentative D call: TRBD2 (5 bases). Germline loops: CDR1 SGHRS, CDR2 YFSETQ. The length of the CDR3 is 15 residues. The V end lost 5 bases, the J end lost 5 bases, and 16 bases lay between the germline ends. This chain's CDR3 is CASRGEVVSTGELFF. The CDR3 nucleotides are TGCGCCAGCAGGGGAGAGGTGGTTAGTACCGGGGAGCTGTTTTTT.

The chain links TRBV27 to TRBJ2-3, with 9 bases that match TRBD2. V lost 2 bases and J lost 7; bases outside the gene matches: 7. Germline V gene data show CDR1 as MNHEY and CDR2 as SMNVEV (reference sequence). There are 15 residues in the CDR3. The CDR3 spells CASSLRLAGFYTQYF. As DNA, the CDR3 is TGTGCCAGCAGTTTAAGGCTAGCGGGATTTTATACGCAGTATTTT.

The V call is TRBV7-2, the J call TRBJ2-7; 9 positions match TRBD1. The length of the CDR3 is 15 residues. Losses at the gene ends were 5 bases for V and 4 bases for J; bases not matched to a gene: 9. Germline CDR1 and CDR2: SGHTA and FQGNSA. The CDR3 reads CASSPDRGLTYEQYF. The CDR3 nucleotides read TGTGCCAGCAGCCCCGACAGGGGGTTAACTTACGAGCAGTACTTC.

The rearrangement joins TRBV4-1 to TRBJ2-7; TRBD2 agrees at 12 bases. The junction had 3 bases not matched to a gene; V was cut back by 1 base and J by 5 bases. CDR3 length equals 15 residues. Germline CDR1 reads MGHRA; CDR2 reads YSYEKL. The CDR3 is CASSQAGLAGNEQYF. DNA of the CDR3: TGCGCCAGCAGCCAAGCCGGACTAGCGGGAAACGAGCAGTACTTC.

This chain connects TRBV7-2 to TRBJ1-2, with TRBD1 identical over 9 bases. V lost 2 bases and J lost 8; bases outside the gene matches: 6. CDR3 length equals 14 residues. CDR1 is SGHTA, CDR2 FQGNSA, per germline. The CDR3 sequence: CASSLTGGGSGYTF. DNA of the CDR3: TGTGCCAGCAGCTTAACAGGGGGCGGATCGGGCTACACCTTC. Combining the CDR3 with reference TRBV7-2 and TRBJ1-2 gives the whole variable domain GAGVSQSPSNKVTEKGKDVELRCDPISGHTALYWYRQSLGQGLEFLIYFQGNSAPDKSGLPSDRFSAERTGGSVSTLTIQRTQQEDSAVYLCASSLTGGGSGYTFGSGTRLTVV.

This chain uses TRBV27 with TRBJ1-1; 7 bases fit TRBD1. Germline trimming cut 7 bases from V and 0 bases from J; bases unmatched to any gene: 11. CDR3 size: 16 residues. Germline-derived CDR1 and CDR2 are MNHEY and SMNVEV (reference sequence). This CDR3 reads CASTSGQLAMNTEAFF. The CDR3 DNA sequence: TGTGCCAGCACCTCGGGACAGCTCGCTATGAACACTGAAGCTTTCTTT.

V usage is TRBV2 and J usage is TRBJ1-1, with 11 bases fitting TRBD1. The V gene end was trimmed by 3 bases and the J gene end by 4 bases; junction bases not matched to a gene: 1. Germline V gene data show CDR1 as SNHLY and CDR2 as FYNNEI. The CDR3 loop spans 14 amino acids. The chain's CDR3 is CASSDGTGGTEAFF. In DNA, the CDR3 is TGTGCCAGCAGTGACGGGACAGGGGGCACTGAAGCTTTCTTT.

CDR3 nucleotides: TGTGCCAGCAGCTTGGGAGGGGGGGAAGATACGCAGTATTTT. As protein: CASSLGGGEDTQYF. The chain recombines TRBV5-4 with TRBJ2-3, with a weak D call TRBD2 (7 bases). Per the germline V gene, CDR1 is SGHNT and CDR2 is YYREEE (reference sequence). The CDR3 length is 14 residues. V lost 0 bases, J lost 5 bases, and 10 bases lay in between.

The genes are TRBV6-5 and TRBJ1-6; 7 positions match TRBD1. The CDR3 is 16 residues long. Germline assignment: CDR1 MNHEY and CDR2 SVGAGI. Trimming cost V 3 bases and J 9 bases; bases outside gene matches: 11. Here the CDR3 DNA reads TGTGCCAGCAGTTATCTGGGACAGACAGCAGGTTCACCCCTCCACTTT. This sequence encodes CASSYLGQTAGSPLHF.

The rearrangement links TRBV3-1 (or the pseudogene TRBV3-2) to TRBJ2-1, with 8 bases aligning to TRBD2. This CDR3 has 15 residues. The germline gives CDR1 LGHDT, CDR2 YNNKEL (reference sequence). V lost 4 bases to trimming and J lost 10 bases; unmatched junction nucleotides: 12. CDR3 loop: CASSPGYSGIHEQFF. DNA of the CDR3: TGTGCCAGCAGCCCCGGATATAGCGGGATCCACGAGCAGTTCTTC.

As for this clone: The junction does not match germline at one end; this may be a read error. This chain connects TRBV2 to TRBJ2-7; weak D call: TRBD1 (5 bases). The CDR3 has 12 amino acids. Germline V gene data show CDR1 as SNHLY and CDR2 as FYNNEI. CDR3 DNA sequence: TGTGCCAGCAGTGAAGCAGGGCAGGGTCGGACCTTC. Its protein product is CASSEAGQGRTF.